The 7 T cell receptor beta chains presented below share a single source sample, sequenced in a study of blood T cell repertoires in COVID-19. Profiled with immunoSEQ multiplex PCR; TCRdb holds only in-frame clones, not every one. The sample shows approximately 100,000 clones, 91% of them seen only once. Sequences were obtained from peripheral blood. All receptors come from a man aged 50-60 years with acute or convalescent COVID-19.

In this sample, this clone turned up a few times. The chain combines TRBV5-1 with TRBJ2-3; 10 nucleotides line up with TRBD2. The J segment lost 9 bases and the V segment lost 0 bases, leaving 10 bases of the junction unmatched. This CDR3 region has 16 residues. Germline V gene sequence: CDR1 SGHRS, CDR2 YFSETQ. CDR3 residues: CASSLALAGASRTQYF. CDR3 coding DNA: TGCGCCAGCAGCTTGGCCCTAGCGGGGGCCTCTCGGACGCAGTATTTT.

V is TRBV24-1 and J is TRBJ2-1, with D possibly being TRBD2 (7 bases). The CDR3 covers 14 residues. Trimming took 7 bases from V and 7 from J, leaving 16 bases between them. Germline values: CDR1 KGHDR, CDR2 SFDVKD. CDR3 nucleotide sequence: TGTGCCACCAGCGGAGGGGGGGGTTTGAATGAGCAGTTCTTC. Protein sequence: CATSGGGGLNEQFF.

This clone appeared once. V is TRBV18 and J is TRBJ1-1; perhaps TRBD1 as D (6 bases). V was clipped by 5 bases and J by 0 bases, with 16 bases between them. This CDR3 has 16 residues. Germline-derived CDR1 and CDR2 are KGHSH and LQKENI. CDR3 coding DNA: TGTGCCAGCTCAGACCGGGGACAACGCTTGAACACTGAAGCTTTCTTT. Encoded protein: CASSDRGQRLNTEAFF.

This rearrangement joins TRBV6-2 or TRBV6-3 to TRBJ2-5; no definite D call. Germline values: CDR1 MNHEY, CDR2 SVGEGT. The CDR3 runs to 14 residues. Trimming shortened V by 0 bases and J by 5 bases, and 10 bases separated the two germline ends. DNA for the CDR3: TGTGCCAGCAGTTACTCGGGCAGCCCGGAGACCCAGTACTTC. Its translation: CASSYSGSPETQYF.

This chain links TRBV4-2 with TRBJ1-4, with 9 bases lining up with TRBD1. CDR1 and CDR2 from the germline V gene are LGHNA and YNFKEQ. V lost 2 bases, J lost 6 bases, and 13 bases stayed unmatched. The CDR3 sequence is 18 residues long. CDR3 sequence (DNA): TGTGCCAGCAGCCAAACCACACCTCCGGGACAGGGACATGAAAAACTGTTTTTT. Its protein is CASSQTTPPGQGHEKLFF.

V is TRBV28 and J is TRBJ2-1; D gene unclear. This CDR3 is built from 15 residues. V gave up 6 bases and J gave up 7 bases, with 19 bases separating them. The germline V gene has CDR1 MDHEN and CDR2 SYDVKM. In DNA, the CDR3 is TGTGCCAGCAGCTCCCTAGGTTCTGCTGCAAATGAGCAGTTCTTC. Its protein is CASSSLGSAANEQFF.

V gene TRBV5-1 combines with J gene TRBJ2-5; 9 nucleotides agree with TRBD1. Germline values: CDR1 SGHRS, CDR2 YFSETQ. This CDR3 contains 14 residues. Unmatched junction bases numbered 4, after V lost 4 bases and J lost 3 bases. CDR3 coding DNA: TGCGCCAGCAGCCCCAGGACAGGGGAAGAGACCCAGTACTTC. Protein: CASSPRTGEETQYF.